The rows below give T cell receptor beta chains drawn from one sample of a study of T-cell memory formation after mild COVID-19. TCRdb analysed the 5' RACE reads with MiXCR anew, one entry per CDR3 protein. The table shows over 250,000 distinct CDR3 sequences, with 15% to 20% occurring only once. Sequenced: PBMCs or a T cell subset sorted from them (not recorded which). The receptors derive from a man aged 18 to 29 who had mild COVID-19 (a few samples of this study predate the infection). Cell type and time point are not known. The CDR3 runs from the conserved cysteine through the conserved F or W. The D gene is left open where the match is weak. A clone size is listed for some rows: how often the clone was seen (once, few, many), or a class if it is expanded.

size	V	J	D	CDR3	DNA
-	TRBV7-2	TRBJ1-5	-	CASSLDGTPNQPQHF	TGTGCCAGCAGCTTAGACGGGACACCCAATCAGCCCCAGCATTTT
few	TRBV6-2/TRBV6-3	TRBJ1-6	TRBD1	CASSPRTGPNSPLHF	TGTGCCAGCAGTCCAAGGACAGGACCGAATTCACCCCTCCACTTT
few	TRBV12-3/TRBV12-4	TRBJ2-7	-	CASSFGTATYEQYF	TGTGCCAGCAGTTTTGGGACCGCGACCTACGAGCAGTACTTC
few	TRBV4-3	TRBJ1-2	-	CASSSPTEGVGYTF	TGCGCCAGCAGCTCCCCTACTGAGGGGGTTGGCTACACCTTC
many	TRBV18	TRBJ2-4	TRBD2	CASSPLRSGGAKNIQYF	TGTGCCAGCTCACCACTCCGGAGCGGGGGTGCCAAAAACATTCAGTACTTC
few	TRBV4-2	TRBJ2-2	-	CASSQEGGPWTISGELFF	TGTGCCAGCAGCCAAGAAGGGGGGCCCTGGACTATTTCCGGGGAGCTGTTTTTT
few	TRBV5-1	TRBJ2-6	TRBD2	CASTWRGGEANVLTF	TGCGCCAGCACCTGGCGGGGGGGAGAGGCCAACGTCCTGACTTTC
few	TRBV18	TRBJ1-1	TRBD1	CASSPDRANTEAFF	TGTGCCAGCTCACCGGACAGGGCGAACACTGAAGCTTTCTTT
-	TRBV5-1	TRBJ1-2	-	CASSPARTQPHYGYTF	TGCGCCAGCAGCCCAGCGCGCACCCAACCCCACTATGGCTACACCTTC
-	TRBV3-1	TRBJ2-5	-	CASSPRDGVQETQYF	TGTGCCAGCAGCCCCCGGGACGGGGTCCAAGAGACCCAGTACTTC
-	TRBV7-2	TRBJ2-3	TRBD2	CASSRRLAGDRTDTQYF	TGTGCCAGCAGCAGAAGACTAGCGGGGGATCGCACAGATACGCAGTATTTT
few	TRBV12-3/TRBV12-4	TRBJ1-1	-	CASSLWQKNEAFF	TGTGCCAGCAGTTTGTGGCAGAAGAACGAAGCTTTCTTT